A selection of T cell receptor beta chains follows, all from one sample in a study of tissue T cells after allogeneic stem cell transplantation. Sequenced by immunoSEQ multiplex PCR; TCRdb stores in-frame clones only, minus some. The table records over 25,000 clones, over 75% of them present only once. This specimen consisted of blood, obtained before transplantation. The receptors shown here come from a woman between 18 and 55 years old who later had graft-versus-host disease after an allogeneic stem cell transplant. Both conserved end residues are part of each CDR3. The D gene is left open where the match is weak. Clone size is stated in some rows and not others, as once, few, many or a class when expanded.

-	TRBJ1-6	-	TRBV12-3/TRBV12-4	TGTGCCAGCAGTTTGATAGATAATTCACCCCTCCACTTT	CASSLIDNSPLHF
TRBD1	TRBJ1-2	-	TRBV4-1	TGCGCCAGCAGCCAAGATACAGGGGACTATGGCTACACCTTC	CASSQDTGDYGYTF
-	TRBJ2-2	-	TRBV18	TGTGCCAGCTCGCCCAGGACCGGGGAGCTGTTTTTT	CASSPRTGELFF
-	TRBJ1-1	-	TRBV12-5	TGTGCTAGTGGCACGGGGTCGGGGGACACTGAAGCTTTCTTT	CASGTGSGDTEAFF
-	TRBJ1-1	-	TRBV27	TGTGCCAGCAGTTTACGGGGGTCTGAAGCTTTCTTT	CASSLRGSEAFF
TRBD2	TRBJ2-1	-	TRBV4-1	TGCGCCAGCAGCCCAACGCTGGTGGGGCGGGGGAGGAACAATGAGCAGTTCTTC	CASSPTLVGRGRNNEQFF
-	TRBJ2-1	once	TRBV9	TGTGCCAGCAGCGTAGGAAGCAATGAGCAGTTCTTC	CASSVGSNEQFF
-	TRBJ2-1	-	TRBV5-1	TGCGCCAGCAGCATAGCGGAGCGTTACAATGAGCAGTTCTTC	CASSIAERYNEQFF
-	TRBJ1-1	-	TRBV10-2	TGCGCCAGCAGTGAACAGGACAACACTGAAGCTTTCTTT	CASSEQDNTEAFF
-	TRBJ2-5	-	TRBV7-3	TGTGCCAGCAGCTTTTTCGGTAGCCAAGAGACCCAGTACTTC	CASSFFGSQETQYF
TRBD1	TRBJ1-2	once	TRBV5-4	TGTGCCAGCAGCAGTGGACAGGGTGGCGGCGATGGCTACACCTTC	CASSSGQGGGDGYTF
-	TRBJ2-5	-	TRBV7-8	TGTGCCAGCAGCTTAGTGGTTCGGGGTGGGGAGACCCAGTACTTC	CASSLVVRGGETQYF
-	TRBJ2-1	-	TRBV18	TGTGCCAGCTCACCTATGAGCGGCTCCTACAATGAGCAGTTCTTC	CASSPMSGSYNEQFF
TRBD1	TRBJ1-3	-	TRBV6-5	TGTGCCAGCAGTTACTCGGGACAGACGAGGGGAAACACCATATATTTT	CASSYSGQTRGNTIYF
TRBD2	TRBJ2-6	-	TRBV4-1	TGCGCCAGCAGCCAAGCGAGCGGGAGGGCCCCTGGGGCCAACGTCCTGACTTTC	CASSQASGRAPGANVLTF
-	TRBJ2-1	-	TRBV6-5	TGTGCCAGCAGTTTGACGGACCCAAACAATGAGCAGTTCTTC	CASSLTDPNNEQFF
TRBD1	TRBJ2-7	-	TRBV6-6	TGTGCCAGCAGTCGGGACAGGGGTTCCTACGAGCAGTACTTC	CASSRDRGSYEQYF
-	TRBJ1-2	-	TRBV6-4	TGTGCCAGCAGTGACTCGGCAGGAACCTATGGCTACACCTTC	CASSDSAGTYGYTF
TRBD2	TRBJ2-7	-	TRBV10-1	TGCGCCAGCAGTCAAGCGGGAGGAGTCGAGCAGTACTTC	CASSQAGGVEQYF
-	TRBJ1-6	-	TRBV27	TGTGCCAGCAGTTTACTGGGAATTGGTTCACCCCTCCACTTT	CASSLLGIGSPLHF
-	TRBJ1-2	-	TRBV30	TGTGCCTGGAGTGGCGGAAACTATGGCTACACCTTC	CAWSGGNYGYTF
-	TRBJ2-1	once	TRBV24-1	TGTGCCACCAGTGATTTGCAAGGGGGGGATGAGCAGTTCTTC	CATSDLQGGDEQFF
-	TRBJ1-2	once	TRBV25-1	TGTGCCAGCAGTCTCAGGGGTCTAGACTATGGCTACACCTTC	CASSLRGLDYGYTF
TRBD2	TRBJ2-7	-	TRBV4-3	TGCGCCAGCAGCCAAGATTGGATAGCGGGGGGCAACTACGAGCAGTACTTC	CASSQDWIAGGNYEQYF
-	TRBJ2-2	few	TRBV9	TGTGCCAGCAGCGACCCCCAGAGCACCGGGGAGCTGTTTTTT	CASSDPQSTGELFF
TRBD1	TRBJ1-2	-	TRBV15	TGTGCCACCAGCAGACTTACAGGGGGCTTTGGCTACACCTTC	CATSRLTGGFGYTF
-	TRBJ2-1	-	TRBV24-1	TGTGCCACCAGTGACTCTGACAGGCCCAACTACAATGAGCAGTTCTTC	CATSDSDRPNYNEQFF
-	TRBJ1-2	-	TRBV11-2	TGTGCCAGCAGGCCCTTACAGGAGACAGCTAACTATGGCTACACCTTC	CASRPLQETANYGYTF
-	TRBJ2-7	few	TRBV5-4	TGTGCCAGCAGCTTGGATGCAGGGCAGGCCTACGAGCAGTACTTC	CASSLDAGQAYEQYF
TRBD2	TRBJ2-3	-	TRBV6-4	TGTGCCAGCAGTGACTCCGTTAGCGGGGTCACAGATACGCAGTATTTT	CASSDSVSGVTDTQYF
-	TRBJ2-7	few	TRBV27	TGTGCCAGCAGCAGCTCCTACGAGCAGTACTTC	CASSSSYEQYF
-	TRBJ1-5	-	TRBV28	TGTGCCAGCAGTCGGATCACAGATTTTTATAGCAATCAGCCCCAGCATTTT	CASSRITDFYSNQPQHF
-	TRBJ2-7	-	TRBV7-8	TGTGCCAGCAGCTTAGCAAGGAGCTCCTACGAGCAGTACTTC	CASSLARSSYEQYF
-	TRBJ1-1	-	TRBV4-1	TGCGCCAGCAGCCAAGCGGCTAATCGTGACACTGAAGCTTTCTTT	CASSQAANRDTEAFF
TRBD1	TRBJ1-1	-	TRBV7-2	TGTGCCAGCCAACCGGGACAGCTGAACACTGAAGCTTTCTTT	CASQPGQLNTEAFF
-	TRBJ2-5	-	TRBV5-1	TGCGCCAGCAGCTTGGGGACGGAAGAGACCCAGTACTTC	CASSLGTEETQYF
-	TRBJ1-2	-	TRBV7-9	TGTGCCAGCAACCCGCCCAACCCTGCCTGGCCGGATCTTACCTATGGCTACACCTTC	CASNPPNPAWPDLTYGYTF
TRBD1	TRBJ1-1	-	TRBV5-8	TGTGCCAGCAGCTCAGGGGGGACGGAACCTTCCACTGAAGCTTTCTTT	CASSSGGTEPSTEAFF
TRBD2	TRBJ2-2	-	TRBV25-1	TGTGCCAGCGCCATAGCGGGGGGGCCGCCCGGGGAGCTGTTTTTT	CASAIAGGPPGELFF
TRBD1	TRBJ2-2	-	TRBV5-8	TGTGCCAGCAGCCGCGGACAGGGAAGGAGAACCGGGGAGCTGTTTTTT	CASSRGQGRRTGELFF
-	TRBJ1-3	-	TRBV5-1	TGCGCCAGCAGCCCCCTCGGGCAGCTCTACTCTGGAAACACCATATATTTT	CASSPLGQLYSGNTIYF
-	TRBJ1-1	-	TRBV6-5	TGTGCCAGCAGTTACCGAGGTAGTGAAGCTTTCTTT	CASSYRGSEAFF
TRBD1	TRBJ2-3	-	TRBV5-1	TGCGCCAGCAGCAGCGACAGGGCCGGCACAGATACGCAGTATTTT	CASSSDRAGTDTQYF
-	TRBJ2-2	-	TRBV11-2	TGTGCCAGCCAGGGGCATGCTTTGGGGGAGCTGTTTTTT	CASQGHALGELFF
-	TRBJ1-2	once	TRBV10-3	TGTGCCATCAGCGAGACTGGACCGCAATATGGCTACACCTTC	CAISETGPQYGYTF
-	TRBJ1-5	-	TRBV5-6	TGTGCCAGCAGCTTACAGGCCCTCTCGTCGGTTAGCAATCAGCCCCAGCATTTT	CASSLQALSSVSNQPQHF
-	TRBJ1-1	-	TRBV19	TGTGCCAGTAGTTCACAGGGTTGGACTGAAGCTTTCTTT	CASSSQGWTEAFF
TRBD2	TRBJ2-3	once	TRBV30	TGTGCCTGGAGTGTAATAGCGGGAGGGTCAGATACGCAGTATTTT	CAWSVIAGGSDTQYF
TRBD2	TRBJ2-3	-	TRBV2	TGTGCCAGCAGTGCACCGGGACTAAGCACAGATACGCAGTATTTT	CASSAPGLSTDTQYF
-	TRBJ2-7	-	TRBV5-6	TGTGCCAGCAGCTTGGACAGTAGCGGCTCCTACGAGCAGTACTTC	CASSLDSSGSYEQYF
TRBD2	TRBJ2-7	-	TRBV6-1	TGTGCCAGCAGTGAAGAGATGTGGACTAGCGGGGGGAACGAGCAGTACTTC	CASSEEMWTSGGNEQYF
-	TRBJ2-7	once	TRBV2	TGTGCCAGCAACTCCTGGGGCTACGAGCAGTACTTC	CASNSWGYEQYF
-	TRBJ2-2	-	TRBV4-2	TGTGCCAGCAGCCAAGAGGGCACGAACACCGGGGAGCTGTTTTTT	CASSQEGTNTGELFF
TRBD1	TRBJ1-2	few	TRBV2	TGTGCCAGCAGTGATCAGGGGGCTCGGGGCTACACCTTC	CASSDQGARGYTF
TRBD1	TRBJ1-4	-	TRBV27	TGTGCCAGCAGTTCTACAGGGGGGAGAATTAATGAAAAACTGTTTTTT	CASSSTGGRINEKLFF
TRBD2	TRBJ2-7	-	TRBV4-1	TGCGCCAGCAGCCAAGGGCGAGCGGGAGACGGGGAGCAGTACTTC	CASSQGRAGDGEQYF
TRBD2	TRBJ2-7	-	TRBV3-1/TRBV3-2	TGTGCCAGCAGCCAAGCGGGACTAGCGGGAGGTGAGCAGTACTTC	CASSQAGLAGGEQYF